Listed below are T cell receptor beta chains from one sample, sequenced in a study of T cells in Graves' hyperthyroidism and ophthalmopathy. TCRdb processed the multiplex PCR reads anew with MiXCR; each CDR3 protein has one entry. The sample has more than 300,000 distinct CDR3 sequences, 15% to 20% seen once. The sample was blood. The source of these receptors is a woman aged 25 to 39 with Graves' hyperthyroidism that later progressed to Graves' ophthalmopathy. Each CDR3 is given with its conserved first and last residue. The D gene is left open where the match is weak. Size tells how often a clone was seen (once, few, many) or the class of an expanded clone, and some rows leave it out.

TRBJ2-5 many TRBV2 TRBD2 CASRGLAKETQYF TGTGCCAGCAGGGGACTAGCTAAAGAGACCCAGTACTTC
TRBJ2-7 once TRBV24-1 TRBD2 CATSDRASGSYEQYF TGTGCCACCAGTGATCGCGCTAGCGGCTCCTACGAGCAGTACTTC
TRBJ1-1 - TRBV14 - CASGQVGALNTEAFF TGTGCCAGCGGCCAAGTAGGGGCCTTGAACACTGAAGCTTTCTTT
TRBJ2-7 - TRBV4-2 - CASSQVAGGANEQYF TGTGCCAGCAGCCAAGTAGCCGGAGGGGCTAATGAGCAGTACTTC
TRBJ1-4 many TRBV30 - CAWIRDTRIRNEKLFF TGTGCCTGGATTCGGGACACCCGAATACGTAATGAAAAACTGTTTTTT
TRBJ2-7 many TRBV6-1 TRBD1 CASEAIYEGQADYEQYF TGTGCCAGCGAAGCTATCTACGAGGGACAGGCGGATTACGAGCAGTACTTC
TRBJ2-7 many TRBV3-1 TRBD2 CASSQDWTSGAPEYF TGTGCCAGCAGCCAAGATTGGACTAGCGGGGCCCCAGAGTACTTC
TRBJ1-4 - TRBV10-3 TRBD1 CAISESDRAGEKLFF TGTGCCATCAGTGAGTCGGACAGGGCCGGTGAAAAACTGTTTTTT
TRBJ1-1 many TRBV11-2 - CASRFYGNTEAFF TGTGCCAGCAGATTTTATGGGAACACTGAAGCTTTCTTT
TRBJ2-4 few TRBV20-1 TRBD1 CSAREGDRGSFDIQYF TGCAGTGCTAGAGAAGGGGACAGGGGAAGTTTTGACATTCAGTACTTC
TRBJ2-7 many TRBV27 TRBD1 CASSPLQGDPYEQYF TGTGCCAGCAGTCCGTTACAGGGGGACCCCTACGAGCAGTACTTC
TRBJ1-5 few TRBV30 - CAWSLDRFKPQHF TGTGCCTGGAGTTTGGACAGATTCAAGCCCCAGCATTTT
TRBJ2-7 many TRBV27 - CASRTYGASYEQYF TGTGCCAGCAGAACCTACGGGGCCTCCTACGAGCAGTACTTC
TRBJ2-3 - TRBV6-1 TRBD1 CASSEYVIRDRGTDTQYF TGTGCCAGCAGTGAATATGTTATCAGGGACAGGGGCACAGATACGCAGTATTTT
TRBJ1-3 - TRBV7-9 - CASSLQGNSGNTIYF TGTGCCAGCAGCTTACAGGGGAATTCTGGAAACACCATATATTTT
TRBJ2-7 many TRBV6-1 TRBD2 CASRTGTSGRYEQYF TGTGCCAGCAGGACAGGGACTAGCGGGAGGTACGAGCAGTACTTC
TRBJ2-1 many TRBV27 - CASRGTGNSYNEQFF TGTGCCAGCAGGGGAACAGGGAACTCCTACAATGAGCAGTTCTTC
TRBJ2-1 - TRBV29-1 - CSVGGRGAGFF TGCAGCGTTGGAGGGCGGGGCGCGGGGTTCTTC
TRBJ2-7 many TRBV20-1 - CSPRTRSGYEQYF TGCAGTCCCAGGACACGATCCGGCTACGAGCAGTACTTC
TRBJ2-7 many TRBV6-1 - CASSEIEGENYEQYF TGTGCCAGCAGTGAGATCGAGGGAGAGAATTACGAGCAGTACTTC
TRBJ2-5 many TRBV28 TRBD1 CASSIGGWIQETQYF TGTGCCAGCAGTATAGGGGGCTGGATCCAAGAGACCCAGTACTTC
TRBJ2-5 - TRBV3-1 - CASSQDRMTGWTKTQYF TGTGCCAGCAGCCAAGATAGGATGACGGGGTGGACTAAGACCCAGTACTTC
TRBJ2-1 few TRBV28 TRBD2 CASRAGTNYNEQFF TGTGCCAGCAGAGCCGGGACTAACTACAATGAGCAGTTCTTC
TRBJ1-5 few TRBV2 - CASSEFRALLWPQHF TGTGCCAGCAGTGAATTCCGGGCCCTCCTTTGGCCCCAGCATTTT
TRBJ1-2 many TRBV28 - CASSPGGPDYGYTF TGTGCCAGCAGCCCCGGCGGGCCAGACTATGGCTACACCTTC
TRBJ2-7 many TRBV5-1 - CASSLGHAFYEQYF TGCGCCAGCAGCTTGGGACACGCTTTCTACGAGCAGTACTTC
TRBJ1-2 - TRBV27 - CASAPGRHYGYTF TGTGCCAGTGCCCCGGGACGCCACTATGGCTACACCTTC
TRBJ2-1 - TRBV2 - CASVFSETSNEQFF TGTGCCAGCGTCTTCTCCGAGACTAGCAATGAGCAGTTCTTC
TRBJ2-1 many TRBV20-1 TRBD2 CSARKALAAYNEQFF TGCAGTGCTAGAAAGGCTCTAGCGGCTTACAATGAGCAGTTCTTC
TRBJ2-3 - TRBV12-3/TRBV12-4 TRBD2 CASSLGAGLAGGITDTQYF TGTGCCAGCAGTTTAGGGGCCGGACTAGCGGGAGGGATCACAGATACGCAGTATTTT
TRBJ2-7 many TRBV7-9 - CASSLAVSRAEEQYF TGTGCCAGCAGCTTAGCGGTCAGCAGGGCGGAGGAGCAGTACTTC
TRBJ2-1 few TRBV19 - CASSIRLEAYNEQFF TGTGCCAGTAGTATCCGACTAGAGGCCTACAATGAGCAGTTCTTC
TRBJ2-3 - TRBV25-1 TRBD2 CASSPSGGAVSDTQYF TGTGCCAGCAGCCCCAGCGGGGGGGCCGTATCAGATACGCAGTATTTT
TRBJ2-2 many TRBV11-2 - CASSSRGELFF TGTGCCAGCAGCTCACGGGGGGAGCTGTTTTTT
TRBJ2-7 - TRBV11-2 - CASSLAERYEQYF TGTGCCAGCAGCTTAGCGGAGCGCTACGAGCAGTACTTC
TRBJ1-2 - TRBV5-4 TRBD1 CASSQTGQGAKRYTF TGTGCCAGCAGCCAAACCGGACAGGGCGCGAAAAGGTACACCTTC
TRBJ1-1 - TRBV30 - CAWSVGLGNTEAFF TGTGCCTGGAGTGTGGGGCTGGGGAACACTGAAGCTTTCTTT
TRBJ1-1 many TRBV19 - CASSKPRAGYPTEAFF TGTGCCAGTTCAAAACCGAGGGCAGGGTACCCCACTGAAGCTTTCTTT
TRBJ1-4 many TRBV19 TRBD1 CASLGSGTENEKLFF TGTGCCAGTTTGGGGAGCGGGACAGAGAATGAAAAACTGTTTTTT
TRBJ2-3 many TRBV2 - CASSETRPGHYPDTQYF TGTGCCAGCAGTGAAACTCGCCCGGGACATTATCCAGATACGCAGTATTTT
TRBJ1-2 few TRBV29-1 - CSAPGGAGGYTF TGCAGCGCTCCCGGGGGGGCGGGTGGCTACACCTTC
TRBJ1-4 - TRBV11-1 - CASSLPGYNEKLFF TGTGCCAGCAGCTTACCCGGCTATAATGAAAAACTGTTTTTT
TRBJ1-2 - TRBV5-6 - CASSLARGRYGYTF TGTGCCAGCAGCTTGGCGAGGGGCCGCTATGGCTACACCTTC
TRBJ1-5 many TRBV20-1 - CSARTGNQPQHF TGCAGTGCTCGGACAGGCAATCAGCCCCAGCATTTT